This T cell receptor (beta chain) was recovered during a study of blood T cell repertoires in COVID-19. Overall study: The origin of the acute and convalescent COVID-19 samples was the United States, Italy and Spain.

Sequencing was performed with immunoSEQ multiplex PCR; in TCRdb, only in-frame clones are kept and a portion is missing. This table has 350,000 to 450,000 clones, 90% to 95% appearing once. Germline values: CDR1 SNHLY, CDR2 FYNNEI. The CDR3 extends over 17 amino acids. The V and J ends lost 2 bases and 7 bases, in that order; junction bases with no gene match: 12. The sequence was collected from a woman between 40 and 55 years old who had been exposed to COVID-19. This chain uses TRBV2 with TRBJ2-1, with 9 positions matching TRBD2. Sequenced material: PBMCs or T cells enriched from blood (not recorded which). For the CDR3, the DNA is TGTGCCAGCAGTGAAATTCGAGGCGGGGGGGCCGAAAATGAGCAGTTCTTC. It translates to CASSEIRGGGAENEQFF. Filled out from reference TRBV2 and TRBJ2-1, the complete variable domain reads EPEVTQTPSHQVTQMGQEVILRCVPISNHLYFYWYRQILGQKVEFLVSFYNNEISEKSEIFDDQFSVERPDGSNFTLKIRSTKLEDSAMYFCASSEIRGGGAENEQFFGPGTRLTVL.